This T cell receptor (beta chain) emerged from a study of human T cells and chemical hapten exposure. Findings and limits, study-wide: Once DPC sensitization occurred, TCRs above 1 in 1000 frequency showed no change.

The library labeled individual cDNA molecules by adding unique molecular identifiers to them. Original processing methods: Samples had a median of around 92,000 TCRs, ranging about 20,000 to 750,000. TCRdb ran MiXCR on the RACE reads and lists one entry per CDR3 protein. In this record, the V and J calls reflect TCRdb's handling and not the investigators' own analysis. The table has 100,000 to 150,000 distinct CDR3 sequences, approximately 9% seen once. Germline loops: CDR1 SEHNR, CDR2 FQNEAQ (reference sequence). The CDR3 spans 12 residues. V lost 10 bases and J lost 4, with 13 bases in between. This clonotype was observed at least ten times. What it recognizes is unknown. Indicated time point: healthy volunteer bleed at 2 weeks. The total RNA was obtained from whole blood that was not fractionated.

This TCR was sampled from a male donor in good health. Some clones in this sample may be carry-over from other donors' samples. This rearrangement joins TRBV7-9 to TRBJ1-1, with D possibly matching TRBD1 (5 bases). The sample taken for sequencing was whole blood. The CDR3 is CATQASVTEAFF. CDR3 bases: TGTGCCACACAGGCTTCGGTCACTGAAGCTTTCTTT.